The entry below gives a single TCR beta chain sequence along with its context. These data are taken from a study of cytomegalovirus exposure and HLA in healthy donors. CDR3 length: 14 residues. The J segment lost 3 bases and the V segment lost 6 bases, leaving 4 bases of the junction unmatched. CDR1 and CDR2 from the germline V gene are LNHDA and SQIVND (reference sequence). The PCR was carried out with 60 Vbeta primers and 13 Jbeta primers. Only in-frame clones appear in the TCRdb table, and some are missing; sequencing was by immunoSEQ multiplex PCR. This sample has roughly 180,000 clones, with roughly three quarters found just once.

The receptor's source is a woman in her 30s in good health and CMV-seropositive. The sample comprised PBMCs. This chain connects TRBV19 to TRBJ2-7; 11 bases align to TRBD1. The DNA for the CDR3 is TGTGCCAGTAGCTCCGGGACAGGGGGCTACGAGCAGTACTTC. Its translation: CASSSGTGGYEQYF.